The 18 T cell receptor beta chains listed next were all sequenced from one sample in a study of T cell responses to AZD1222 COVID-19 vaccine. The table came from immunoSEQ multiplex PCR; TCRdb's copy has only in-frame clones and leaves some out. The sample records about 64,000 clones, under 95% being singletons. Sample: peripheral blood, taken 28 days after the second dose of the MenACWY control vaccine. The receptors shown here come from an adult who received the MenACWY meningococcal vaccine as a control.

The chain carries TRBV7-9 and TRBJ2-7, with D possibly being TRBD1 (6 bases). Looked up from germline, CDR1 is SEHNR and CDR2 is FQNEAQ (reference sequence). The CDR3 runs to 15 residues. V was trimmed by 3 bases and J by 0 bases, leaving 12 bases between them. In DNA form, the CDR3 reads TGTGCCAGCAGCTTCATCCGGGACAACTCCTACGAGCAGTACTTC. Its protein product is CASSFIRDNSYEQYF.

The chain carries TRBV5-1 and TRBJ2-3; no firm D call. V lost 0 bases, J lost 2 bases, and 16 bases lay in between. The germline V gene encodes CDR1 SGHRS and CDR2 YFSETQ. The CDR3 contains 17 residues. The CDR3 sequence: CASSLEVHPKTTDTQYF. The CDR3 bases are TGCGCCAGCAGCTTGGAGGTTCATCCTAAGACCACAGATACGCAGTATTTT.

V is TRBV4-3 and J is TRBJ2-6; perhaps D is TRBD1 or TRBD2 (7 bases each). This CDR3 contains 17 residues. Germline V gene data show CDR1 as LGHNA and CDR2 as YSLEER. Trimming took off 3 bases at V and 2 bases at J, with 14 bases between the two ends. The CDR3: CASSHQGEGTGANVLTF. Here the CDR3 DNA reads TGCGCCAGCAGCCATCAGGGGGAGGGCACTGGGGCCAACGTCCTGACTTTC.

The V and J genes are TRBV10-1 and TRBJ1-4; possibly TRBD1 for D (5 bases). The germline V and J ends were trimmed by 8 bases and 5 bases, with 15 bases remaining between them. The germline V gene encodes CDR1 WNHNN and CDR2 SYGVQD (reference sequence). This CDR3 region has 14 residues. Here the CDR3 DNA reads TGCGCCAGCTGGAGATCCGAGGGGAATGAAAAACTGTTTTTT. It codes for CASWRSEGNEKLFF.

The chain recombines TRBV11-3 with TRBJ2-7; 10 positions agree with TRBD2. V lost 1 base and J lost 6; bases outside the gene matches: 3. Germline V CDR1 and CDR2: SGHNT, YENEEA. There are 14 residues in the CDR3. Here the CDR3 DNA reads TGTGCCAGCAGCTTAGTTCCTAGCGGGAGCGAGCAGTACTTC. Protein product: CASSLVPSGSEQYF.

The chain is built from TRBV29-1 and TRBJ1-2; D uncertain. CDR3 size: 12 residues. Deletions cut 4 bases from V and 0 bases from J, with 6 bases between. The germline CDR1 and CDR2 sequences are SQVTM and ANQGSEA. The CDR3 spells CSVAQTNYGYTF. CDR3 DNA: TGCAGCGTTGCACAGACTAACTATGGCTACACCTTC. The full variable domain, rest sourced from reference TRBV29-1 and TRBJ1-2, is SAVISQKPSRDICQRGTSLTIQCQVDSQVTMMFWYRQQPGQSLTLIATANQGSEATYESGFVIDKFPISRPNLTFSTLTVSNMSPEDSSIYLCSVAQTNYGYTFGSGTRLTVV.

V and J are TRBV19 and TRBJ2-5; 13 positions agree with TRBD2. Trimming took 5 bases from V and 5 from J; bases not matched to a gene: 8. Per germline, CDR1 LNHDA and CDR2 SQIVND (reference sequence). The CDR3 sequence is 16 residues long. CDR3 region: CASSPRTSGRGETQYF. CDR3 in DNA: TGTGCCAGTAGTCCTCGGACTAGCGGGAGAGGTGAGACCCAGTACTTC.

CDR3 bases: TGTGCCAGCAGCCCCAGGGGAGGAGGGACTGAAGCTTTCTTT. Amino acid sequence: CASSPRGGGTEAFF. The chain uses TRBV28 and TRBJ1-1, with TRBD1 as a possible D gene (6 bases). Germline V lookup: CDR1 MDHEN, CDR2 SYDVKM. The CDR3 covers 14 residues. Trimming took 6 bases from V and 5 from J, leaving 16 bases between them.

The chain combines TRBV6-2 or TRBV6-3 with TRBJ1-1; D is ambiguous. Trimming removed 0 bases at V and 1 base at J, with 18 bases between. The CDR3 consists of 18 residues. Germline values: CDR1 MNHEY, CDR2 SVGEGT. Written as DNA, the CDR3 is TGTGCCAGCAGTTACTCGAGGAGGGAGGGAATTTGGAACACTGAAGCTTTCTTT. The encoded protein is CASSYSRREGIWNTEAFF.

The chain links TRBV15 to TRBJ2-7; D gene ambiguous. V lost 0 bases to trimming and J lost 3 bases, with 12 bases between them. This CDR3 has 15 amino acids. In germline, CDR1 is LNHNV, CDR2 YYDKDF (reference sequence). The CDR3: CATSREEPVGYEQYF. The CDR3, as DNA: TGTGCCACCAGCAGAGAGGAGCCAGTGGGCTACGAGCAGTACTTC.

This clone is medium-sized. The chain has TRBV20-1 and TRBJ1-1, with a weak D call TRBD1 (5 bases). The CDR3 has 10 amino acids. Germline V gives CDR1 DFQATT, CDR2 SNEGSKA (reference sequence). The CDR3 nucleotides are TGCAGCACAGGAAACACTGAAGCTTTCTTT. Its translation is CSTGNTEAFF.

The CDR3 here is CASDPARYEQYF. The CDR3 nucleotides read TGTGCTAGTGACCCGGCCCGTTACGAGCAGTACTTC. The J gene is TRBJ2-7, the V gene TRBV12-5; no clear D. This CDR3 has 12 residues. V lost 7 bases and J 4 bases, leaving 11 bases between the germline ends. In germline, CDR1 is LGHNT, CDR2 FRNRAP.

The V call is TRBV6-4, the J call TRBJ2-1; a possible D gene is TRBD1 (5 bases). Deletions cut 3 bases from V and 0 bases from J, with 9 bases between. CDR3 length: 15 amino acids. Germline V CDR1 and CDR2: MRHNA, SNTAGT. The CDR3 spells CASSDEDTSYNEQFF. CDR3 DNA: TGTGCCAGCAGTGATGAGGACACCTCCTACAATGAGCAGTTCTTC.

The chain joins TRBV18 to TRBJ2-7; 8 bases agree with TRBD2. This CDR3 contains 16 residues. The germline V gene has CDR1 KGHSH and CDR2 LQKENI. After removal of 5 bases from V and 4 bases from J, the junction contained 13 bases not matched to a gene. CDR3 nucleotides: TGTGCCAGCTCATCCTTGAGCGGGAGCTACCGGTACGAGCAGTACTTC. As protein: CASSSLSGSYRYEQYF.

The CDR3 loop reads CASSDPGTGENEKLFF. The CDR3 DNA sequence: TGTGCCAGCAGTGATCCCGGGACAGGCGAAAATGAAAAACTGTTTTTT. The J gene is TRBJ1-4, the V gene TRBV6-2 or TRBV6-3; 8 positions match TRBD1. The V gene end was trimmed by 5 bases and the J gene end by 5 bases; junction bases not matched to a gene: 10. Germline V gives CDR1 MNHEY, CDR2 SVGEGT. The CDR3 sequence is 16 residues long.

DNA for the CDR3: TGCAGCGTTGCTCCCGGGACAGGCGCGTACGAGCAGTACTTC. Amino acids: CSVAPGTGAYEQYF. The rearrangement joins TRBV29-1 to TRBJ2-7; 8 nucleotides agree with TRBD1. The length of the CDR3 is 14 residues. The trim removed 4 bases at V and 4 bases at J, leaving 9 bases unmatched. Germline V lookup: CDR1 SQVTM, CDR2 ANQGSEA.

The CDR3 spells CASSLSPGTSYEQYF. In DNA form, the CDR3 reads TGTGCCAGCAGCTTGTCTCCAGGGACCTCCTACGAGCAGTACTTC. The chain joins TRBV5-5 to TRBJ2-7; D may correspond to TRBD1 or TRBD2 (5 bases each). From germline, CDR1 is SGHKS and CDR2 YYEKEE (reference sequence). V dropped 1 base and J dropped 0 bases, with 11 bases sitting between them. This CDR3 is 15 amino acids long.

V gene TRBV30 combines with J gene TRBJ1-2; unclear D gene. The germline gives CDR1 GTSNPN, CDR2 SVGIG (reference sequence). Trimming took off 1 base at V and 8 bases at J, with 11 bases between the two ends. This CDR3 spans 12 amino acids. CDR3 DNA: TGTGCCTGGAGTGGCGGTGTGGGAGGCTACACCTTC. Protein: CAWSGGVGGYTF.